These 5 T cell receptor beta chains were sequenced from one sample in a study of identical twins. TCRdb reanalysed the 5' RACE reads using MiXCR and keeps one entry per CDR3 protein. The data hold fewer than 800,000 distinct CDR3 sequences, with 7% to 7.5% observed a single time. The sample was also linked to a second study, of yellow fever vaccine responses in identical twins.

Material: PBMCs. The receptors stem from a woman between 18 and 29 years old in good health.

This clonotype was seen many times. The V and J genes are TRBV29-1 and TRBJ1-5, with D possibly TRBD1 on 5 matching bases. CDR1 and CDR2 (germline): SQVTM, ANQGSEA. The V end lost 7 bases, the J end lost 3 bases, and 10 bases lay between the germline ends. The CDR3 is 12 amino acids. The CDR3, as DNA: TGCAGCGCACAGGACTCCAATCAGCCCCAGCATTTT. Its translation: CSAQDSNQPQHF.

This clonotype has only a few counts. This rearrangement joins TRBV20-1 to TRBJ2-7; D perhaps matches TRBD2 (5 bases). The CDR3 is made up of 18 amino acids. The V end was cut by 5 bases, the J end by 4 bases, with 30 bases between. Germline-derived CDR1 and CDR2 are DFQATT and SNEGSKA (reference sequence). The DNA for the CDR3 is TGCAGTGCTTCCAGCTCCCTGCAGGCGGGCCTGGAAAATTACGAGCAGTACTTC. It translates to CSASSSLQAGLENYEQYF.

The CDR3 sequence is CSARDGGVTEAFF. The DNA of the CDR3 is TGCAGTGCTAGAGATGGAGGGGTTACTGAAGCTTTCTTT. The chain recombines TRBV20-1 with TRBJ1-1, with D possibly TRBD1 on 5 matching bases. Germline CDR1 DFQATT, CDR2 SNEGSKA (reference sequence). The CDR3 extends over 13 amino acids. Trimming removed 0 bases from V and 5 bases from J, with 10 bases in between.

The chain combines TRBV27 with TRBJ2-1, with 10 positions matching TRBD2. Germline V gene sequence: CDR1 MNHEY, CDR2 SMNVEV (reference sequence). The CDR3 runs 16 residues. The J segment lost 3 bases and the V segment lost 4 bases, leaving 6 bases of the junction unmatched. In nucleotides, the CDR3 is TGTGCCAGCAGTTCCCTCGGGACTAGCGACTACAATGAGCAGTTCTTC. It encodes CASSSLGTSDYNEQFF.

Many counts were recorded for this clonotype. This sequence joins TRBV6-1 and TRBJ2-3; TRBD2 agrees at 12 bases. CDR3 size: 15 residues. The germline gives CDR1 MNHNS, CDR2 SASEGT. V was pared by 6 bases and J by 1 base, with 2 bases of the junction left unmatched. The CDR3 coding sequence is TGTGCCAGCAGGTGGACTAGCGGGGGCACAGATACGCAGTATTTT. It encodes CASRWTSGGTDTQYF.